The 15 T cell receptor beta chains in this list originate from one sample, sequenced in a study of PD-1 blockade in classical Hodgkin lymphoma. The protocol was immunoSEQ multiplex PCR, while the TCRdb copy is restricted to in-frame clones and leaves out a portion. The table lists almost 20,000 clones, about four fifths of them singletons. Regarding time point: newly diagnosed, previously untreated cHL patient sample. CD4+ T cells were purified from thawed PBMCs by negative selection. The specimen was CD4+ T cells from blood. These receptors originate from a human donor with classical Hodgkin lymphoma.

This clone was recorded only once. The chain uses TRBV7-9 and TRBJ2-3; D not resolved. CDR3 length equals 12 residues. Trimming took off 4 bases at V and 4 bases at J, with 6 bases between the two ends. Germline CDR1 is SEHNR and CDR2 is FQNEAQ (reference sequence). CDR3 DNA: TGTGCCAGCAGCTCCAGTGCAGATACGCAGTATTTT. Translated, it gives CASSSSADTQYF.

The CDR3: CASSGLGQGSNQPQHF. The CDR3 DNA reads as TGTGCCAGTAGTGGACTCGGACAGGGGAGCAATCAGCCCCAGCATTTT. This chain joins TRBV19 and TRBJ1-5, with 9 positions matching TRBD1. CDR3 length equals 16 residues. The V and J ends lost 5 bases and 1 base, in that order; junction bases with no gene match: 6. In germline, CDR1 is LNHDA, CDR2 SQIVND (reference sequence).

V is TRBV14 and J is TRBJ2-3, with 11 nucleotides matching TRBD2. The CDR3 extends over 17 amino acids. The germline CDR1 and CDR2 sequences are SGHDN and FVKESK. After removal of 4 bases from V and 6 bases from J, the junction contained 12 bases not matched to a gene. The CDR3 spells CASSPGLADSTRDTQYF. For the CDR3, the DNA is TGTGCCAGCAGCCCGGGACTAGCGGACTCTACAAGGGATACGCAGTATTTT. The full variable domain, with the rest looked up from reference TRBV14 and TRBJ2-3, is EAGVTQFPSHSVIEKGQTVTLRCDPISGHDNLYWYRRVMGKEIKFLLHFVKESKQDESGMPNNRFLAERTGGTYSTLKVQPAELEDSGVYFCASSPGLADSTRDTQYFGPGTRLTVL.

This sequence joins TRBV28 and TRBJ2-1; 13 bases are shared with TRBD2. Losses at the gene ends were 5 bases for V and 0 bases for J; bases not matched to a gene: 7. The CDR3 has 18 amino acids. Germline loops: CDR1 MDHEN, CDR2 SYDVKM. In DNA, the CDR3 is TGTGCCAGCAGTAAAGGACTAGCGGGAGTGGGCTCCTACAATGAGCAGTTCTTC. It specifies CASSKGLAGVGSYNEQFF.

The genes are TRBV18 and TRBJ2-7; D may be TRBD1 (5 bases). Germline-derived CDR1 and CDR2 are KGHSH and LQKENI. The V gene lost 3 bases and the J gene lost 5 bases, with 17 bases spanning the gap. The CDR3 is 15 amino acids. CDR3 protein: CASSPLGQGGNEQYF. The CDR3 region has the DNA TGTGCCAGCTCACCTCTCGGGCAGGGTGGTAACGAGCAGTACTTC.

The CDR3 DNA follows: TGTGCCAGCAGTGAATATGGAACAGGAGCGAAACTGTTTTTT. This translates into CASSEYGTGAKLFF. The chain couples TRBV25-1 to TRBJ1-4, with D possibly being TRBD1 (5 bases). In germline, CDR1 is MGHDK, CDR2 SYGVNS. V dropped 0 bases and J dropped 11 bases, with 13 bases sitting between them. The CDR3 consists of 14 residues.

The rearrangement links TRBV6-6 to TRBJ1-5; 9 bases are shared with TRBD1. Losses at the gene ends were 6 bases for V and 6 bases for J; bases not matched to a gene: 6. Germline CDR1 reads MNHNY; CDR2 reads SVGAGI (reference sequence). The CDR3 has 14 amino acids. The CDR3 DNA is TGTGCCAGCAGCTCCGGGACAGGGATTCAGCCCCAGCATTTT. It translates to CASSSGTGIQPQHF.

This sequence joins TRBV19 and TRBJ2-3; no firm D call. This CDR3 has 11 amino acids. V was pared by 5 bases and J by 6 bases, with 6 bases between. Per the germline V gene, CDR1 is LNHDA and CDR2 is SQIVND (reference sequence). The CDR3 sequence is CASSLRDTQYF. In DNA, the CDR3 is TGTGCCAGTAGTCTACGGGATACGCAGTATTTT.

V and J are TRBV7-9 and TRBJ2-5, with TRBD1 as a possible D gene (7 bases). The CDR3 runs to 14 residues. Trimming pared 3 bases from V and 2 bases from J, leaving 10 bases between. Germline values: CDR1 SEHNR, CDR2 FQNEAQ (reference sequence). Here the CDR3 DNA reads TGTGCCAGCAGCTTGGAGGGACAGCAAGAGACCCAGTACTTC. Its translation is CASSLEGQQETQYF.

With respect to this clone: Compared with germline, one end of the junction differs, possibly owing to a read error. The rearrangement uses TRBV7-7 and TRBJ2-3, with 7 positions matching TRBD2. Looked up from germline, CDR1 is SSHAT and CDR2 is FNYEAQ (reference sequence). The CDR3 totals 14 residues. The CDR3: CASSLGREGDTQYF. CDR3 coding DNA: TGTGCTAGCAGCTTAGGGAGGGAGGGGGATACGCAGTATTTT.

This chain links TRBV7-2 with TRBJ1-5; tentative D call: TRBD1 (6 bases). Looked up from germline, CDR1 is SGHTA and CDR2 is FQGNSA. This CDR3 spans 17 amino acids. V was pared by 8 bases and J by 9 bases, with 29 bases between. The CDR3 protein is CASEVGVGGPRVRPQHF. The CDR3, as DNA: TGTGCCAGCGAGGTGGGGGTAGGGGGGCCCAGAGTTCGGCCCCAGCATTTT.

In its sample, this clone was seen a few times. V is TRBV6-5 and J is TRBJ1-3; D is perhaps TRBD1 (6 bases). Trimming cost V 4 bases and J 0 bases, with 10 bases left between them. CDR1 and CDR2 (germline): MNHEY, SVGAGI. The CDR3 is 15 amino acids. CDR3 sequence reads: CASSLGAHSGNTIYF. The CDR3 DNA sequence: TGTGCCAGCAGTTTGGGGGCCCACTCTGGAAACACCATATATTTT.

The rearrangement joins TRBV5-1 to TRBJ2-7, with D uncertain. Per germline, CDR1 SGHRS and CDR2 YFSETQ. The CDR3 runs 16 residues. V lost 4 bases, J lost 5 bases, and 22 bases lay in between. The CDR3 protein is CASSPSLASPRDEQYF. The DNA for the CDR3 is TGCGCCAGCAGCCCGAGTCTTGCCTCGCCAAGGGACGAGCAGTACTTC. The whole variable domain, remainder taken from reference TRBV5-1 and TRBJ2-7, is KAGVTQTPRYLIKTRGQQVTLSCSPISGHRSVSWYQQTPGQGLQFLFEYFSETQRNKGNFPGRFSGRQFSNSRSEMNVSTLELGDSALYLCASSPSLASPRDEQYFGPGTRLTVT.

The genes are TRBV7-3 and TRBJ1-1; a weak D match, TRBD1 (5 bases). Trimming took off 1 base at V and 4 bases at J, with 10 bases between the two ends. Germline lookup yields CDR1 SGHTA and CDR2 FQGTGA. This CDR3 has 14 residues. CDR3: CASSLRGRSTEAFF. CDR3 DNA sequence: TGTGCCAGCAGCTTAAGGGGGAGAAGCACTGAAGCTTTCTTT. Looking up the rest from reference TRBV7-3 and TRBJ1-1 gives the full variable domain: GAGVSQTPSNKVTEKGKYVELRCDPISGHTALYWYRQSLGQGPEFLIYFQGTGAADDSGLPNDRFFAVRPEGSVSTLKIQRTERGDSAVYLCASSLRGRSTEAFFGQGTRLTVV.

The rearrangement joins TRBV10-2 to TRBJ2-7; 8 nucleotides match TRBD2. This CDR3 spans 15 amino acids. The germline gives CDR1 WSHSY, CDR2 SAAADI. J lost 3 bases, V lost 6 bases, and 10 bases had no gene match. The CDR3 region has the DNA TGCGCCAGCAGCGGGGGGACTAGACTACACTACGAGCAGTACTTC. Translated: CASSGGTRLHYEQYF.